This TCR beta chain was retrieved from a study of OX40 agonist ivuxolimab in advanced cancers. Background on the whole study: Ivuxolimab, which targeted the costimulatory receptor OX40 (CD134), was an agonistic, fully human IgG2 monoclonal antibody. Intravenous ivuxolimab was administered to patients every 2 weeks at six dose levels: 0.01, 0.1, 0.3, 1.5, 3 and 10 mg/kg. In the dose-escalation cohort, around 80% of patients were male, and the mean age was roughly 60 years with a range of about 20 to 80. Of the approximately 50 patients in dose escalation, some 20 had hepatocellular carcinoma, about 15 had melanoma, 9 had renal cell carcinoma and 9 had head and neck cancer. Prior anti-PD-1, anti-PD-L1 or anti-CTLA-4 therapy was permitted, and checkpoint inhibitors had been received by less than 45% of dose-escalation patients. The paper describes the monotherapy dose-escalation part (N of about 57 patients) of the phase I trial of ivuxolimab. The point of sequencing TCRbeta in the periphery was to test whether ivuxolimab changed TCR sequence diversity and drove clonal T-cell expansion. Partial responses occurred in three dose-escalation patients: two with cutaneous melanoma and one with hepatocellular carcinoma. Points the paper makes about the study in general: In the 0.1-3.0 mg/kg groups, partial responders had among the lowest normalized peripheral clonal expansion, particularly in CD8+ T cells. After ivuxolimab, expanded clones were on average more numerous among CD8+ T cells than among CD4+ T cells. At doses from 0.1 to 3.0 mg/kg, clonal expansion was seen in both CD4+ and CD8+ blood T cells between baseline and week 6. Low levels of normalized T-cell clonal expansion were also seen in some patients who did not respond. The antigen specificity of the clonally expanded peripheral T cells was not determined.

Patients with a history of autoimmune disease or receiving systemic immunosuppression were excluded from the trial. Peripheral blood for TCR sequencing was collected from all dose cohorts at baseline, on cycle 4 day 1, and on cycle 7 day 1. Samples came from an open-label, multicenter, first-in-human phase I dose-escalation trial of ivuxolimab. Adults with locally advanced or metastatic head and neck squamous cell, hepatocellular, melanoma or renal cell carcinoma were enrolled in the trial. Before TCR sequencing, CD4+ and CD8+ T cells were separately sorted from peripheral blood. On this clone itself: Its target antigen remains unknown. Base qualities are missing; no much larger clone stands one base away.

Genomic DNA was isolated from the sorted cells so that the TCRbeta CDR3 region could be sequenced. The immunoSEQ Assay was used to sequence the TCRbeta CDR3 regions. Not all clones reach the TCRdb copy of this immuneACCESS table, which keeps in-frame sequences only. Checked studies attribute under half of the gap to unresolved V genes and leave the rest unexplained. This sample holds about 54,000 clones; roughly 86% were observed only once. Of the sample, roughly 1.2% falls within the top ten clones. For CDR1 and CDR2, the germline V gene lists MNHEY and SVGAGI. V loses 0 bases, J loses 3 bases, and the germline ends lie 15 bases apart. CDR3 length: 16 amino acids, cysteine to phenylalanine. This entry keeps only the CDR3 DNA: 48 bases, framed from base 1.

This sequence uses TRBV6-5 and TRBJ2-7; no confident D gene assignment can be made. This clonotype was sampled from an adult with an advanced solid tumor such as melanoma, head and neck, liver or kidney cancer. The sequencing here drew on CD4+ or CD8+ T cells sorted from blood, taken in a trial of the OX40 agonist ivuxolimab. The CDR3 protein is CASSYSPTPGNYEQYF. In nucleotides, the sequence is TGTGCCAGCAGTTACTCCCCCACCCCTGGTAACTACGAGCAGTACTTC.